These 28 T cell receptor beta chains were sequenced from one sample in a study of blood T cell repertoires in COVID-19. Here immunoSEQ multiplex PCR was the method, and the copy in TCRdb shows in-frame clones only, minus some. The sample records about 250,000 clones, 80% to 85% being singletons. Material: peripheral blood. Receptors were obtained from a person between 65 and 79 years old with COVID-19, enrolled during active disease.

Comments on this clone: At one end, the junction sequence differs from germline, possibly due to a read error. The J gene is TRBJ1-4, the V gene TRBV2, with unresolved D. Germline V CDR1 and CDR2: SNHLY, FYNNEI. This CDR3 spans 14 amino acids. CDR3 coding DNA: TGTGCCAGCAGGGAAGTCACAACTAATGAAAAACTGTTTTTT. This encodes CASREVTTNEKLFF.

This clone was counted between two and nine times. V gene TRBV28 combines with J gene TRBJ2-5; D is possibly TRBD1 (6 bases). Deletions cut 4 bases from V and 2 bases from J, with 11 bases between. CDR1 and CDR2 from the germline V gene are MDHEN and SYDVKM. CDR3 length equals 14 residues. The CDR3 here is CASSSQGWQETQYF. The CDR3 nucleotides read TGTGCCAGCAGTTCCCAGGGGTGGCAAGAGACCCAGTACTTC.

The genes are TRBV5-6 and TRBJ2-5; maybe TRBD2 (6 bases). Germline CDR1 is SGHDT and CDR2 is YYEEEE. The germline V and J ends were trimmed by 4 bases and 5 bases, with 12 bases remaining between them. CDR3 size: 13 residues. The CDR3 loop reads CASSRLGGETQYF. The DNA of the CDR3 is TGTGCCAGCAGCCGACTAGGAGGGGAGACCCAGTACTTC.

The chain recombines TRBV28 with TRBJ2-2, with 9 bases that match TRBD2. CDR1 and CDR2 from the germline V gene are MDHEN and SYDVKM. V lost 6 bases, J lost 0 bases, and 8 bases stayed unmatched. The CDR3 length is 17 residues. CDR3 DNA sequence: TGTGCCAGCAGGGTAGGACTAGCGCCCGCGAACACCGGGGAGCTGTTTTTT. Protein: CASRVGLAPANTGELFF. Full variable domain (missing parts from reference TRBV28 and TRBJ2-2): DVKVTQSSRYLVKRTGEKVFLECVQDMDHENMFWYRQDPGLGLRLIYFSYDVKMKEKGDIPEGYSVSREKKERFSLILESASTNQTSMYLCASRVGLAPANTGELFFGEGSRLTVL.

The chain employs TRBV19 and TRBJ1-2; D not certain. The germline V gene encodes CDR1 LNHDA and CDR2 SQIVND (reference sequence). The CDR3 contains 15 residues. V was trimmed by 1 base and J by 8 bases, leaving 17 bases between them. The DNA for the CDR3 is TGTGCCAGTAGTATAGCTGTCACTCCAGGCGTGGGCTACACCTTC. Translation gives CASSIAVTPGVGYTF.

V usage is TRBV7-2 and J usage is TRBJ2-3; maybe TRBD1 (6 bases). The CDR3 covers 15 residues. Trimming removed 4 bases from V and 3 bases from J, with 14 bases in between. Germline values: CDR1 SGHTA, CDR2 FQGNSA. CDR3 sequence (DNA): TGTGCCAGCAGCTACGACAGGTTTGGAACAGATACGCAGTATTTT. This encodes CASSYDRFGTDTQYF.

The rearrangement joins TRBV11-3 to TRBJ2-6; 7 bases align to TRBD1. In germline, CDR1 is SGHNT, CDR2 YENEEA. V was clipped by 4 bases and J by 17 bases; unmatched bases: 11. This CDR3 is built from 13 residues. The CDR3, as DNA: TGTGCCAGCAGCTCGCAGTTGGGACAGTCCTTGACTTTC. As protein: CASSSQLGQSLTF.

This clone is deemed medium-sized. The DNA of the CDR3 is TGTGCCAGCAGCTTAGTTGGGCAGGCGGGCTCCTACAATGAGCAGTTCTTC. Residues: CASSLVGQAGSYNEQFF. The J gene is TRBJ2-1, the V gene TRBV11-2; D may be TRBD2 (5 bases). Germline V lookup: CDR1 SGHAT, CDR2 FQNNGV. This CDR3 is 17 amino acids long. The V gene lost 1 base and the J gene lost 0 bases, with 13 bases spanning the gap.

CDR3 region: CASSGPGETYEQYF. CDR3 in DNA: TGTGCCAGCAGCGGACCGGGAGAGACCTACGAGCAGTACTTC. The chain uses TRBV5-6 and TRBJ2-7, with D maybe TRBD2 (6 bases). The CDR3 loop spans 14 amino acids. V lost 4 bases to trimming and J lost 2 bases, with 13 bases between them. Germline V gene sequence: CDR1 SGHDT, CDR2 YYEEEE.

V and J are TRBV4-1 and TRBJ1-1; the D is unclear. CDR1 is MGHRA and CDR2 is YSYEKL in the germline V gene. Trimming cost V 1 base and J 2 bases, with 14 bases left between them. This CDR3 contains 16 residues. The CDR3 loop is CASSQGGGHANTEAFF. Here the CDR3 DNA reads TGCGCCAGCAGCCAAGGTGGAGGGCACGCTAACACTGAAGCTTTCTTT.

This clone has just a few counts. The genes are TRBV7-9 and TRBJ2-1; possibly TRBD2 for D (6 bases). The V gene's germline CDR1 is SEHNR and CDR2 FQNEAQ (reference sequence). Between the trimmed V and J ends, which lost 5 bases and 5 bases, there was a span of 16 bases. The CDR3 has 15 amino acids. Written as DNA, the CDR3 is TGTGCCAGCAGCCCCCCGCGGGGAGTCCACAATGAGCAGTTCTTC. Its translation: CASSPPRGVHNEQFF.

The chain employs TRBV27 and TRBJ1-1; unclear D gene. This CDR3 is built from 13 residues. Trimming removed 5 bases from V and 0 bases from J, with 7 bases in between. Germline V gene sequence: CDR1 MNHEY, CDR2 SMNVEV (reference sequence). The CDR3 nucleotides read TGTGCCAGCAGTACGGACTTGAACACTGAAGCTTTCTTT. Encoded protein: CASSTDLNTEAFF.

The rearrangement links TRBV5-1 to TRBJ2-1; 9 bases line up with TRBD2. Germline V gene sequence: CDR1 SGHRS, CDR2 YFSETQ. This CDR3 is built from 17 residues. With 0 bases clipped from V and 0 bases from J, the junction kept 4 bases outside the gene matches. The CDR3 is CASSLAGTSYSYNEQFF. For the CDR3, the DNA is TGCGCCAGCAGCTTGGCCGGGACTAGCTACTCCTACAATGAGCAGTTCTTC.

This chain joins TRBV2 and TRBJ2-3; 16 positions agree with TRBD2. Per germline, CDR1 SNHLY and CDR2 FYNNEI. After removal of 4 bases from V and 8 bases from J, the junction contained 6 bases not matched to a gene. CDR3 size: 16 residues. This chain's CDR3 is CASSAGTSGGAATQYF. CDR3 coding DNA: TGTGCCAGCAGTGCCGGGACTAGCGGGGGGGCAGCTACGCAGTATTTT.

Here the CDR3 reads CASSLDRGRNNSPLHF. The CDR3 nucleotides are TGTGCCAGCAGTTTGGACAGGGGACGAAATAATTCACCCCTCCACTTT. J is TRBJ1-6 and V is TRBV6-5; 9 positions agree with TRBD1. V gave up 4 bases and J gave up 5 bases; unmatched junction bases: 6. Per the germline V gene, CDR1 is MNHEY and CDR2 is SVGAGI. The CDR3 has 16 residues.

The rearrangement links TRBV19 to TRBJ2-7, with TRBD1 matching 9 bases. V lost 5 bases and J lost 4; bases outside the gene matches: 0. The germline CDR1 and CDR2 sequences are LNHDA and SQIVND (reference sequence). This CDR3 comprises 12 residues. CDR3 bases: TGTGCCAGTAGTGGACAGGGGTACGAGCAGTACTTC. Amino acid sequence: CASSGQGYEQYF.

The V and J genes are TRBV19 and TRBJ1-5; perhaps TRBD1 as D (6 bases). Trimming stripped 8 bases from V and 1 base from J, with 9 bases between. Per germline, CDR1 LNHDA and CDR2 SQIVND (reference sequence). This CDR3 comprises 13 residues. The CDR3 coding sequence is TGTGCCAGTGGACAGCCAAGCAATCAGCCCCAGCATTTT. As protein: CASGQPSNQPQHF.

The gene calls are TRBV19 and TRBJ2-7; D is undetermined. This CDR3 is 14 amino acids long. The V end was cut by 5 bases, the J end by 1 base, with 12 bases between. The germline V gene encodes CDR1 LNHDA and CDR2 SQIVND (reference sequence). The CDR3 is CASSRAPISYEQYF. The CDR3 DNA is TGTGCCAGTAGTCGCGCGCCAATTTCCTACGAGCAGTACTTC.

This clone was counted a single time. The J gene is TRBJ2-2, the V gene TRBV7-3; 9 positions match TRBD2. Trimming cost V 2 bases and J 7 bases; bases outside gene matches: 14. The CDR3 totals 18 residues. The germline CDR1 and CDR2 sequences are SGHTA and FQGTGA. CDR3 bases: TGTGCCAGCAGCTTAGAGCCGGCGGGGGGGCCCGGTAACGGGGAGCTGTTTTTT. Translation gives CASSLEPAGGPGNGELFF. Complete variable domain (other parts from reference TRBV7-3 and TRBJ2-2): GAGVSQTPSNKVTEKGKYVELRCDPISGHTALYWYRQSLGQGPEFLIYFQGTGAADDSGLPNDRFFAVRPEGSVSTLKIQRTERGDSAVYLCASSLEPAGGPGNGELFFGEGSRLTVL.

This clone was picked up a small number of times. This chain links TRBV4-3 with TRBJ2-7, with TRBD2 matching 8 bases. This CDR3 is 18 amino acids long. The junction had 14 bases not matched to a gene; V was cut back by 1 base and J by 3 bases. Germline CDR1 is LGHNA and CDR2 is YSLEER. In DNA, the CDR3 is TGCGCCAGCAGCCAAGTTTACAGTCGGGGGGGGACCCACTACGAGCAGTACTTC. Residues: CASSQVYSRGGTHYEQYF.

This chain uses TRBV6-5 with TRBJ1-5; D unresolved. This CDR3 spans 13 amino acids. Trimming took 8 bases from V and 5 from J, leaving 13 bases between them. The germline V gene has CDR1 MNHEY and CDR2 SVGAGI. The CDR3 here is CASREGTHQPQHF. CDR3 DNA: TGTGCCAGCCGGGAGGGAACCCATCAGCCCCAGCATTTT.

The V call is TRBV10-3, the J call TRBJ2-2; TRBD1 aligns across 7 bases. After removal of 8 bases from V and 1 base from J, the junction contained 28 bases not matched to a gene. Germline CDR1 and CDR2: ENHRY and SYGVKD. This CDR3 comprises 22 residues. CDR3 amino acids: CAIFNNRDSRNYTLGNTGELFF. The DNA for the CDR3 is TGTGCCATCTTTAATAACCGGGACAGCCGAAATTATACCCTAGGGAACACCGGGGAGCTGTTTTTT.

In its sample, this clone was seen once. The gene calls are TRBV7-9 and TRBJ1-5; 8 bases agree with TRBD1. The CDR3 has 16 amino acids. Trimming cost V 3 bases and J 3 bases; bases outside gene matches: 7. CDR1 is SEHNR and CDR2 is FQNEAQ in the germline V gene (reference sequence). The CDR3 DNA follows: TGTGCCAGCAGCTTTACAGGGACAGGCGACAATCAGCCCCAGCATTTT. Translated, it gives CASSFTGTGDNQPQHF.

The chain recombines TRBV3-1 (or the pseudogene TRBV3-2) with TRBJ1-5; 9 positions agree with TRBD1. Germline V lookup: CDR1 LGHDT, CDR2 YNNKEL (reference sequence). The CDR3 loop spans 16 amino acids. V shed 3 bases and J 0 bases; nucleotides not matched to a gene: 3. CDR3: CASSQGTGYSNQPQHF. As DNA, the CDR3 is TGTGCCAGCAGCCAGGGGACAGGGTATAGCAATCAGCCCCAGCATTTT.

The chain uses TRBV9 and TRBJ2-1, with 8 bases matching TRBD2. V dropped 0 bases and J dropped 3; count of bases not matched to a gene: 5. Germline V gives CDR1 SGDLS, CDR2 YYNGEE. CDR3 length: 16 amino acids. The CDR3 spells CASSVASGGVYNEQFF. DNA for the CDR3: TGTGCCAGCAGCGTAGCTTCGGGGGGGGTCTACAATGAGCAGTTCTTC. Together with reference TRBV9 and TRBJ2-1, the CDR3 gives the full variable domain: DSGVTQTPKHLITATGQRVTLRCSPRSGDLSVYWYQQSLDQGLQFLIQYYNGEERAKGNILERFSAQQFPDLHSELNLSSLELGDSALYFCASSVASGGVYNEQFFGPGTRLTVL.

V and J are TRBV30 and TRBJ2-1; D gene uncertain. Between the trimmed V and J ends, which lost 0 bases and 6 bases, there was a span of 9 bases. Looked up from germline, CDR1 is GTSNPN and CDR2 is SVGIG (reference sequence). CDR3 length: 13 residues. CDR3 sequence (DNA): TGTGCCTGGAGTGTCGGTCTGGTCAATGAGCAGTTCTTC. The encoded protein is CAWSVGLVNEQFF.

CDR3 sequence reads: CAISGAYEAFF. DNA of the CDR3: TGTGCCATCAGTGGGGCATACGAAGCTTTCTTT. The gene calls are TRBV10-3 and TRBJ1-1; D not certain. The CDR3 loop spans 11 amino acids. The germline gives CDR1 ENHRY, CDR2 SYGVKD. V was clipped by 4 bases and J by 8 bases, with 8 bases between them.

The rearrangement uses TRBV5-4 and TRBJ2-2, with 8 bases identical to TRBD2. Trimming took 0 bases from V and 3 from J; bases not matched to a gene: 4. The CDR3 has 16 amino acids. CDR1 and CDR2 (germline): SGHNT, YYREEE (reference sequence). In nucleotides, the CDR3 is TGTGCCAGCAGCTTGGTCCCAGCGGGAGACACCGGGGAGCTGTTTTTT. Translated: CASSLVPAGDTGELFF.